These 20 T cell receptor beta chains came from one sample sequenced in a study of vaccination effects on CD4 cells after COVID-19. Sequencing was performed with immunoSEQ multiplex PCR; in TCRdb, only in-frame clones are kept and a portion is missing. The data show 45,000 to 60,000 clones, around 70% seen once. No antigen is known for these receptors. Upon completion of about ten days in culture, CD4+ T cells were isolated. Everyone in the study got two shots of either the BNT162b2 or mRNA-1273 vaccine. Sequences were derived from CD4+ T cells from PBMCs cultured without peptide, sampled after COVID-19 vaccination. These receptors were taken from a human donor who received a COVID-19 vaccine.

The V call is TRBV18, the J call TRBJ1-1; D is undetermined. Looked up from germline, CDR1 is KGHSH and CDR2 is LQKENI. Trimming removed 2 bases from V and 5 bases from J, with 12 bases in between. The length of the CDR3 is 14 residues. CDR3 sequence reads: CASSPGDLTTEAFF. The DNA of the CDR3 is TGTGCCAGCTCACCAGGTGATCTAACGACTGAAGCTTTCTTT.

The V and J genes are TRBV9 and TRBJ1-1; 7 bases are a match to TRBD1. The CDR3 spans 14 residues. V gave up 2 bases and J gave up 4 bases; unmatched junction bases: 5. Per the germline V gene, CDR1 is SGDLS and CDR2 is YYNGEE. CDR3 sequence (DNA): TGTGCCAGCAGCGTTGGGAGGGGGCGCACTGAAGCTTTCTTT. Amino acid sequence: CASSVGRGRTEAFF.

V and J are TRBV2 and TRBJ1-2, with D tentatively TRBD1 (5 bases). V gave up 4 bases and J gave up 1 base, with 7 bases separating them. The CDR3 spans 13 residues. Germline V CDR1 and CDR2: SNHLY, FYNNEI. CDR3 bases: TGTGCCAGCAGTGGTGACAGTAACTATGGCTACACCTTC. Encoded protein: CASSGDSNYGYTF.

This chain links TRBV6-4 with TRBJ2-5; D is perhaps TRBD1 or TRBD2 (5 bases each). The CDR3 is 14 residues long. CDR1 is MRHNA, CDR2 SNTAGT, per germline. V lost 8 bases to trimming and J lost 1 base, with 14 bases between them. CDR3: CASGTDTFQETQYF. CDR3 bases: TGTGCCAGCGGGACCGACACCTTCCAAGAGACCCAGTACTTC.

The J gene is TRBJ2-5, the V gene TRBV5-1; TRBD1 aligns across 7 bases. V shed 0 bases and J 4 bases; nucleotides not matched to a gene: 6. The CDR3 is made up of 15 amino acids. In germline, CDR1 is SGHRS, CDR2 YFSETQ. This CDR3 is CASSLESSGGETQYF. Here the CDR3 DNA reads TGCGCCAGCAGCTTGGAGTCTTCAGGGGGAGAGACCCAGTACTTC.

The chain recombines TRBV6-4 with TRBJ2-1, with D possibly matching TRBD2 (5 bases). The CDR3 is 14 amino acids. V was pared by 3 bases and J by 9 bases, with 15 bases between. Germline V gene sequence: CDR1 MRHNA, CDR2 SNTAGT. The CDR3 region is CASSEGPRGSEQFF. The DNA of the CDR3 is TGTGCCAGCAGTGAGGGCCCCCGAGGGAGTGAGCAGTTCTTC.

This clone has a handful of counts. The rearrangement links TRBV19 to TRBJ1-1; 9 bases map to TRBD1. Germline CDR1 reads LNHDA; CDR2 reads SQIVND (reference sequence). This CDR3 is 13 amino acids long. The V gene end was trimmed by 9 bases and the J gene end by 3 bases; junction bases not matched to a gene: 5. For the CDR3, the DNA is TGTGCCAGCTCCCGGGACAGGGACACTGAAGCTTTCTTT. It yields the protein CASSRDRDTEAFF.

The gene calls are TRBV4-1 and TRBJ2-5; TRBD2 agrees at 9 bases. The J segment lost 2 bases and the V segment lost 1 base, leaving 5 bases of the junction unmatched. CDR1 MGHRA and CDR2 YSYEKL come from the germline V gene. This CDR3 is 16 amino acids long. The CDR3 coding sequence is TGCGCCAGCAGCCAAGGAGAGCGGGGGGCACAAGAGACCCAGTACTTC. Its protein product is CASSQGERGAQETQYF.

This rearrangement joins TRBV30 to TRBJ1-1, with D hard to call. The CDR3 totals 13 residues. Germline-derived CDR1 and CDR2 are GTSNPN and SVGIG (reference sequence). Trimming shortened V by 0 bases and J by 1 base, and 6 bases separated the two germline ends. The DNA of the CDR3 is TGTGCCTGGAGTGTACAATCGAACACTGAAGCTTTCTTT. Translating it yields CAWSVQSNTEAFF.

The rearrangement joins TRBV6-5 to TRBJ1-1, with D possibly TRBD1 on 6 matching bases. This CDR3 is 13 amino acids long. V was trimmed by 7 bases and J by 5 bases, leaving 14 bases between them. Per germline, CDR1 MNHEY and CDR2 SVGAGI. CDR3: CASMAGTSTEAFF. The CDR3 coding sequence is TGTGCCAGCATGGCAGGGACAAGTACTGAAGCTTTCTTT.

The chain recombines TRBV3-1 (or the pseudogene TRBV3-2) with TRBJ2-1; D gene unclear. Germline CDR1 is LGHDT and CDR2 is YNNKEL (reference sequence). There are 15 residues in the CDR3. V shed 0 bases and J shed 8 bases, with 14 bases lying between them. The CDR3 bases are TGTGCCAGCAGCCAAGATCCCCATACGGGCGATGAGCAGTTCTTC. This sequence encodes CASSQDPHTGDEQFF.

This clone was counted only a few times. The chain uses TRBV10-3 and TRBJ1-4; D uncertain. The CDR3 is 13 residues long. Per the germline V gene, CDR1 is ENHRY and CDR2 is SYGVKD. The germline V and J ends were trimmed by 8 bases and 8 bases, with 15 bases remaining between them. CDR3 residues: CAIYDPGGEKLFF. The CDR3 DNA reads TGTGCCATCTATGACCCGGGAGGGGAAAAACTGTTTTTT.

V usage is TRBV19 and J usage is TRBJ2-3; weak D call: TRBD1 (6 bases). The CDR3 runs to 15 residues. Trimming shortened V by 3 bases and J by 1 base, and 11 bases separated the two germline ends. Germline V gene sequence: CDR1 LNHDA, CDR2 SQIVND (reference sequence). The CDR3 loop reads CASSMVGAGTDTQYF. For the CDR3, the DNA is TGTGCCAGTAGTATGGTGGGGGCCGGCACAGATACGCAGTATTTT.

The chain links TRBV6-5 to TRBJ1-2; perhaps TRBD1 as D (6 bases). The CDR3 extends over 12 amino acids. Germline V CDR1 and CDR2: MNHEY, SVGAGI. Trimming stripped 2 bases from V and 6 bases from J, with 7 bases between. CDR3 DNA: TGTGCCAGCAGTTACAGGGGGAATGGCTACACCTTC. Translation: CASSYRGNGYTF.

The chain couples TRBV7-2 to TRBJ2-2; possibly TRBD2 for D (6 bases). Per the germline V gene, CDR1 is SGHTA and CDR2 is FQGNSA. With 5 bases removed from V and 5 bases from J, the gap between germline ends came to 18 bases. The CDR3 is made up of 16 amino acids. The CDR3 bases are TGTGCCAGCAGCCGCGGAGGAGGGAGGATGACCGGGGAGCTGTTTTTT. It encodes CASSRGGGRMTGELFF.

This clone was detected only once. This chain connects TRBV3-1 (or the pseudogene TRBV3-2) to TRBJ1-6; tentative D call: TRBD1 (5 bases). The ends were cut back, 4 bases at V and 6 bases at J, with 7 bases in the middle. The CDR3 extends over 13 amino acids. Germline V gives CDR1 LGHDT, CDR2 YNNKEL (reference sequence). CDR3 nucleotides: TGTGCCAGCAGCCCAGACAGTAATTCACCCCTCCACTTT. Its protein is CASSPDSNSPLHF.

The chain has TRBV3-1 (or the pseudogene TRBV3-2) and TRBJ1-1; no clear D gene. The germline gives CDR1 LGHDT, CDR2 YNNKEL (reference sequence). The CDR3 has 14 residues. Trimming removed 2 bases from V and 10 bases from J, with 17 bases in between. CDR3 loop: CASSQRGGIMSAFF. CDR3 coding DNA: TGTGCCAGCAGCCAACGGGGTGGGATCATGTCAGCTTTCTTT.

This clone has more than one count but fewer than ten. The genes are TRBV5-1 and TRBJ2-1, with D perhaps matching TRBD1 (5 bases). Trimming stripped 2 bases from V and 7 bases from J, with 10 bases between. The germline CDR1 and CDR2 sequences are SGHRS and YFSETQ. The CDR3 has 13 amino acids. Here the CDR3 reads CASSFQGGNEQFF. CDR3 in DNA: TGCGCCAGCAGCTTCCAGGGTGGGAATGAGCAGTTCTTC.

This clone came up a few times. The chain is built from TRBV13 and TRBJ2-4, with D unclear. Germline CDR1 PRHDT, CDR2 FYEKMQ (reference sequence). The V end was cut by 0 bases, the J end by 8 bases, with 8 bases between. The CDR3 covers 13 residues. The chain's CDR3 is CASSLGGTDIQYF. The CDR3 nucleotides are TGTGCCAGCAGCTTAGGGGGTACGGACATTCAGTACTTC.

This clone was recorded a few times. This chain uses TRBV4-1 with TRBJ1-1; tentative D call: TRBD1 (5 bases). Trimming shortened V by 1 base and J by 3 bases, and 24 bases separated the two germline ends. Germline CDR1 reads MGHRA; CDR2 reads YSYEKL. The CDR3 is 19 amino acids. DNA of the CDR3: TGCGCCAGCAGCCAAGGCAAGGGGCAGGGTAACATCCTGGACACTGAAGCTTTCTTT. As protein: CASSQGKGQGNILDTEAFF.